The 15 T cell receptor beta chains below all came from one sample that was sequenced in a study of a mutant IDH1 vaccine in newly diagnosed glioma (dated by TCRdb to about 2021). For these receptors, no antigen is known. The label giving this sample's time point can be read as: week 47, end of study. A 20-mer mutant IDH1 peptide at 300 micrograms in Montanide made up each vaccine dose, which was injected subcutaneously together with topical imiquimod. The library was produced with the immunoSEQ multiplex PCR assay. TCRdb mirrors the immuneACCESS table, restricted to in-frame sequences. Some clones are absent from its copies; in checked studies, under half trace to an unresolved V gene, and the reason for the others is unknown. In all, the sample holds about 24,000 clones, and roughly 87% of those were seen once. 3.5% to 4% of the sample rests with the top ten. The material sequenced was PBMCs, taken from a glioma patient whose treatment included an IDH1 peptide vaccine. All receptors derive from a man aged 40-50 years with glioma. Some clones in this sample may be carry-over from other donors' samples.

For the CDR3, the DNA is TGCAGCGTTGATGGACAGGGGGACGAAAAACTGTTTTTT. Translation gives CSVDGQGDEKLFF. The chain is built from TRBV29-1 and TRBJ1-4; 10 bases agree with TRBD1. V shed 3 bases and J 8 bases; nucleotides not matched to a gene: 3. Germline V gives CDR1 SQVTM, CDR2 ANQGSEA. This CDR3 is built from 13 residues.

The chain has TRBV12-5 and TRBJ1-1, with TRBD1 matching over 8 bases. With 2 bases clipped from V and 4 bases from J, the junction kept 6 bases outside the gene matches. The CDR3 totals 15 residues. Looked up from germline, CDR1 is LGHNT and CDR2 is FRNRAP. CDR3 DNA: TGTGCTAGTGGTTTGCTCGGACAGGGAGGCACTGAAGCTTTCTTT. Amino acids: CASGLLGQGGTEAFF.

The CDR3 is CASSLEGMRSYEQYF. CDR3 coding DNA: TGTGCCAGCAGCTTAGAAGGGATGCGCTCCTACGAGCAGTACTTC. V is TRBV7-9 and J is TRBJ2-7; D not certain. CDR1 is SEHNR and CDR2 is FQNEAQ in the germline V gene (reference sequence). This CDR3 contains 15 residues. The V end was cut by 1 base, the J end by 0 bases, with 10 bases between.

In its sample, this clone was seen once. The chain is built from TRBV10-3 and TRBJ2-7; D call uncertain. This CDR3 is 16 amino acids long. The germline V gene has CDR1 ENHRY and CDR2 SYGVKD. The germline V and J ends were trimmed by 3 bases and 3 bases, with 18 bases remaining between them. The CDR3 is CAISDGPPKLFYEQYF. Here the CDR3 DNA reads TGTGCCATCAGTGACGGACCCCCGAAACTCTTCTACGAGCAGTACTTC.

In its sample, this clone was seen a few times. The rearrangement joins TRBV10-3 to TRBJ2-7, with D possibly TRBD2 on 6 matching bases. The V gene's germline CDR1 is ENHRY and CDR2 SYGVKD. Trimming stripped 6 bases from V and 3 bases from J, with 18 bases between. The length of the CDR3 is 15 residues. The CDR3 DNA reads TGTGCCATCAGATGGGGGGAGGCGGGGAGCTACGAGCAGTACTTC. Translation: CAIRWGEAGSYEQYF.

The CDR3 nucleotides are TGTGCCAGCAGTGTTGGGGGCGAAAACACTGAAGCTTTCTTT. This gives the protein CASSVGGENTEAFF. The genes are TRBV2 and TRBJ1-1, with D possibly matching TRBD1 (6 bases). The CDR3 contains 14 residues. Trimming removed 4 bases from V and 2 bases from J, with 11 bases in between. Germline-derived CDR1 and CDR2 are SNHLY and FYNNEI. The entire variable domain, with the rest obtained from reference TRBV2 and TRBJ1-1, is as follows: EPEVTQTPSHQVTQMGQEVILRCVPISNHLYFYWYRQILGQKVEFLVSFYNNEISEKSEIFDDQFSVERPDGSNFTLKIRSTKLEDSAMYFCASSVGGENTEAFFGQGTRLTVV.

A single count supports this clone. The chain employs TRBV30 and TRBJ1-2; 8 bases are a match to TRBD1. The ends lost 4 bases at V and 8 bases at J; junction bases unmatched: 12. This CDR3 has 14 amino acids. Germline CDR1 reads GTSNPN; CDR2 reads SVGIG (reference sequence). In DNA, the CDR3 is TGTGCCTGGAACGCAGGGGGCGCCAGGAAAGGCTACACCTTC. Encoded protein: CAWNAGGARKGYTF.

This sequence joins TRBV27 and TRBJ1-2; 8 bases map to TRBD1. The length of the CDR3 is 13 residues. With V trimmed by 3 bases and J by 8 bases, 5 bases remained unmatched. Germline assignment: CDR1 MNHEY and CDR2 SMNVEV (reference sequence). The CDR3 here is CASSFDRDRGYTF. CDR3 nucleotide sequence: TGTGCCAGCAGTTTCGACCGGGACAGGGGCTACACCTTC.

Concerning this clone itself: The missing conserved phenylalanine or tryptophan at the end of this CDR3 makes a read error likely. The chain joins TRBV5-8 to TRBJ1-2; 10 nucleotides line up with TRBD1. CDR1 SGHTS and CDR2 YDEGEE come from the germline V gene. Trimming removed 3 bases from V and 8 bases from J; junction bases left unmatched: 10. The CDR3 consists of 15 residues. As DNA, the CDR3 is TGTGCCAGCAGCTCCCGGGACAGGGGTCCCTACGGCTACACCTTA. It translates to CASSSRDRGPYGYTL.

This rearrangement joins TRBV7-2 to TRBJ1-2, with TRBD1 matching over 8 bases. The V and J ends lost 4 bases and 2 bases, in that order; junction bases with no gene match: 6. Per the germline V gene, CDR1 is SGHTA and CDR2 is FQGNSA. CDR3 length equals 15 residues. The CDR3 DNA sequence: TGTGCCAGCAGCTCCCCGGACAGGGCGAACTATGGCTACACCTTC. Its protein product is CASSSPDRANYGYTF.

This clone was counted a single time. The rearrangement joins TRBV9 to TRBJ2-3; D unresolved. The CDR3 is made up of 14 amino acids. Germline V gives CDR1 SGDLS, CDR2 YYNGEE. With 0 bases removed from V and 1 base from J, the gap between germline ends came to 6 bases. For the CDR3, the DNA is TGTGCCAGCAGCGTAGAAACAGGCACAGATACGCAGTATTTT. Its protein product is CASSVETGTDTQYF.

There are a few counts of this clone. The chain recombines TRBV6-6 with TRBJ1-1; D is ambiguous. The CDR3 has 13 amino acids. Germline CDR1 reads MNHNY; CDR2 reads SVGAGI (reference sequence). The V gene lost 7 bases and the J gene lost 5 bases, with 14 bases spanning the gap. For the CDR3, the DNA is TGTGCCAGCACCTCAGAGGATGGGACTGAAGCTTTCTTT. Protein: CASTSEDGTEAFF.

This clone was recorded once. The chain combines TRBV5-1 with TRBJ2-1, with TRBD2 identical over 8 bases. V gave up 0 bases and J gave up 5 bases; unmatched junction bases: 4. Germline lookup yields CDR1 SGHRS and CDR2 YFSETQ. This CDR3 has 15 amino acids. CDR3 nucleotide sequence: TGCGCCAGCAGCTTGGTACCGGGGGGGCACAATGAGCAGTTCTTC. Its protein is CASSLVPGGHNEQFF.

This clone has only a few counts. The chain combines TRBV2 with TRBJ1-1; D unresolved. The CDR3 is 12 residues long. V was pared by 6 bases and J by 5 bases, with 10 bases between. Germline-derived CDR1 and CDR2 are SNHLY and FYNNEI. CDR3 nucleotide sequence: TGTGCCAGCAGACCCCAAGTTACTGAAGCTTTCTTT. This gives the protein CASRPQVTEAFF.

V gene TRBV11-2 combines with J gene TRBJ2-2, with 8 bases aligning to TRBD2. J was trimmed by 7 bases and V by 5 bases; bases with no gene match: 6. This CDR3 region has 14 residues. Germline lookup yields CDR1 SGHAT and CDR2 FQNNGV. The chain's CDR3 is CASSQSGSYGELFF. CDR3 nucleotide sequence: TGTGCCAGCAGCCAGAGCGGGAGTTACGGGGAGCTGTTTTTT.